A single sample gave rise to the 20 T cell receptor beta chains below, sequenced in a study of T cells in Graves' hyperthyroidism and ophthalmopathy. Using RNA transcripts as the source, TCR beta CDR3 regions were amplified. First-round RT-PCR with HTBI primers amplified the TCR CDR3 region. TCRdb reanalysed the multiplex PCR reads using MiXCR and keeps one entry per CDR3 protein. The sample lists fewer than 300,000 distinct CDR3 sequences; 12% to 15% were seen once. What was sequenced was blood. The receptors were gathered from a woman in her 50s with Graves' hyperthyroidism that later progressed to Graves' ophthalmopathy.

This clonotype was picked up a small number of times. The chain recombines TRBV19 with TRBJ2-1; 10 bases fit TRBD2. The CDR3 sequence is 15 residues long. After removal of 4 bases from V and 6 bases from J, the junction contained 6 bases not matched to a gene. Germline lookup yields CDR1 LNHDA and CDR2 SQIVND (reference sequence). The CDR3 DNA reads TGTGCCAGTAGTACTCTAGCGGGAGCAATCAATGAGCAGTTCTTC. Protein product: CASSTLAGAINEQFF.

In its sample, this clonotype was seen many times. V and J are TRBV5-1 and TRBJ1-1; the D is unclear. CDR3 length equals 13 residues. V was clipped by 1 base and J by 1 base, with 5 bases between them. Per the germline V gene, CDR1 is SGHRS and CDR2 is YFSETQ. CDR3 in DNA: TGCGCCAGCAGCTTGATGGAGAACACTGAAGCTTTCTTT. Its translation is CASSLMENTEAFF.

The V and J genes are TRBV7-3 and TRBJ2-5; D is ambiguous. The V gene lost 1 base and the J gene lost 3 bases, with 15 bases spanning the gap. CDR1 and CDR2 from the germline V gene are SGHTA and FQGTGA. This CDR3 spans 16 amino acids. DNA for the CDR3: TGTGCCAGCAGCTTAAAGCCAGCCCCGCTTGAAGAGACCCAGTACTTC. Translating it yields CASSLKPAPLEETQYF. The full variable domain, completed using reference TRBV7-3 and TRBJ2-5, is GAGVSQTPSNKVTEKGKYVELRCDPISGHTALYWYRQSLGQGPEFLIYFQGTGAADDSGLPNDRFFAVRPEGSVSTLKIQRTERGDSAVYLCASSLKPAPLEETQYFGPGTRLLVL.

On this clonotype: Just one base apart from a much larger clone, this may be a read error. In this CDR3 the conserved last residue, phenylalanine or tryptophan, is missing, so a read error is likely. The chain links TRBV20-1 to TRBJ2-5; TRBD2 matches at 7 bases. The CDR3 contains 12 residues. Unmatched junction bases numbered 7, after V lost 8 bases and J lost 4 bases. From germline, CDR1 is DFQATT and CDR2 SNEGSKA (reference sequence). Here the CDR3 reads CSKIAGRETQYS. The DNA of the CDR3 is TGCAGTAAAATAGCGGGTCGAGAGACCCAGTACTCC.

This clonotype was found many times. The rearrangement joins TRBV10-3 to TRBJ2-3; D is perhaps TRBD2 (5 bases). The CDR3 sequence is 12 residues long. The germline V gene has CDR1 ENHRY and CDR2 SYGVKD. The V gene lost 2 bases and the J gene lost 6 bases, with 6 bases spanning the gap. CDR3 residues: CAISEEGDTQYF. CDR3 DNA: TGTGCCATCAGTGAGGAGGGCGATACGCAGTATTTT.

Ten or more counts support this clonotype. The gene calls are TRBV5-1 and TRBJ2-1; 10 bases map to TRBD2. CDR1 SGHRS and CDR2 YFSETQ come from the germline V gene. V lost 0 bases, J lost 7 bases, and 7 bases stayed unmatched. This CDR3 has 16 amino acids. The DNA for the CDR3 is TGCGCCAGCAGCTTGGAGGTAGCGGGGGGAGTAAATGAGCAGTTCTTC. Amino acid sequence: CASSLEVAGGVNEQFF.

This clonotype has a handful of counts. This CDR3 reads CSARTDLDRYNEKLFF. Written as DNA, the CDR3 is TGCAGTGCTAGAACCGATTTGGACCGCTATAATGAAAAACTGTTTTTT. The genes are TRBV20-1 and TRBJ1-4; D is ambiguous. V lost 2 bases to trimming and J lost 4 bases, with 17 bases between them. The germline gives CDR1 DFQATT, CDR2 SNEGSKA (reference sequence). CDR3 size: 16 residues.

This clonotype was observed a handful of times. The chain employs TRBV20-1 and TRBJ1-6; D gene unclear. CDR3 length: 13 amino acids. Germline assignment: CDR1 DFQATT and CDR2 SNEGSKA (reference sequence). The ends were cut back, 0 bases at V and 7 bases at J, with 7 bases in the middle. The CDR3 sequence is CSARDQGNSPLHF. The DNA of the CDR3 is TGCAGTGCTAGAGATCAAGGGAATTCACCCCTCCACTTT.

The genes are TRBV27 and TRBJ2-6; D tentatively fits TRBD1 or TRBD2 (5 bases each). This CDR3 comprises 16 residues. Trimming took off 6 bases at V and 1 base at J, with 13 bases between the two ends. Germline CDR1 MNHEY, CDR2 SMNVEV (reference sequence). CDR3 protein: CASRFDSGSGANVLTF. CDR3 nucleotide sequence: TGTGCCAGCAGATTCGACAGCGGATCTGGGGCCAACGTCCTGACTTTC.

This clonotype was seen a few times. CDR3 sequence: CASRGRDGELFF. CDR3 in DNA: TGTGCCAGCAGGGGTCGGGACGGGGAGCTGTTTTTT. This chain connects TRBV5-6 to TRBJ2-2; TRBD2 might be the D (5 bases). CDR3 size: 12 residues. Germline V CDR1 and CDR2: SGHDT, YYEEEE. V lost 5 bases and J 7 bases, leaving 9 bases between the germline ends.

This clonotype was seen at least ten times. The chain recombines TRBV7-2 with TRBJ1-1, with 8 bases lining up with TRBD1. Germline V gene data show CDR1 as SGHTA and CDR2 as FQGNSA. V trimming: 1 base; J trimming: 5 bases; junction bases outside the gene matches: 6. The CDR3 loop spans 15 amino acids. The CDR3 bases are TGTGCCAGCAGCTTAGGATCCAGGGGGCGTACTGAAGCTTTCTTT. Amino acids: CASSLGSRGRTEAFF.

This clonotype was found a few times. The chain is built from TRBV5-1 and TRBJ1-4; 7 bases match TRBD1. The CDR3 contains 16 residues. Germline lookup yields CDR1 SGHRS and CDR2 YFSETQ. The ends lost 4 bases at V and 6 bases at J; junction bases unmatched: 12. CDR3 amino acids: CASSPLTGIIDEKLFF. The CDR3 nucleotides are TGCGCCAGCAGCCCGCTGACAGGGATAATAGATGAAAAACTGTTTTTT.

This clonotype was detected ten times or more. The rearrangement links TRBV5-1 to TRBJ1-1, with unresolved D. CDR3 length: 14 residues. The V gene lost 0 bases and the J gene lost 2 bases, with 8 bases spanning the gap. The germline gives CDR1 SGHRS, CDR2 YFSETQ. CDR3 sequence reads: CASSLEAANTEAFF. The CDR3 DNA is TGCGCCAGCAGCTTGGAGGCGGCCAACACTGAAGCTTTCTTT.

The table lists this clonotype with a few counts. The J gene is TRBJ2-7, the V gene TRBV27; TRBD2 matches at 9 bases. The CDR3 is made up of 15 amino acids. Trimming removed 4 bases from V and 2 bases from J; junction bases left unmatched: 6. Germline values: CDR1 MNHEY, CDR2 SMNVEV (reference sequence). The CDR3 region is CASSYGGGGAYEQYF. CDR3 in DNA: TGTGCCAGCAGTTACGGCGGCGGGGGGGCCTACGAGCAGTACTTC.

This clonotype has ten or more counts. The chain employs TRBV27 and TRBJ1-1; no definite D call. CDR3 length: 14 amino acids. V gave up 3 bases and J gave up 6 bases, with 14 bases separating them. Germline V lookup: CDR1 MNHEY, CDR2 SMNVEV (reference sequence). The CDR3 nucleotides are TGTGCCAGCAGTTTCTACCGGGAAGTCCCTGAAGCTTTCTTT. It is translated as CASSFYREVPEAFF.

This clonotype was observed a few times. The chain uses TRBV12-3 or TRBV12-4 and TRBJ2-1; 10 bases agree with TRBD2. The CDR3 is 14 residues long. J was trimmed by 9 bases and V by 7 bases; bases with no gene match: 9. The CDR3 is CASNLAGVSSEQFF. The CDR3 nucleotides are TGTGCCAGCAACCTAGCGGGAGTATCCAGTGAGCAGTTCTTC.

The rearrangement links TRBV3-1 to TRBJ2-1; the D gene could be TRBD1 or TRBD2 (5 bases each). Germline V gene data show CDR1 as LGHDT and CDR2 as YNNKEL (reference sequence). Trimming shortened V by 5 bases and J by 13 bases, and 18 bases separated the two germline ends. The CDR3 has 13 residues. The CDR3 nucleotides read TGTGCCAGCAGCACCCCAGGGACCCCCGTTCAGTTCTTC. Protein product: CASSTPGTPVQFF.

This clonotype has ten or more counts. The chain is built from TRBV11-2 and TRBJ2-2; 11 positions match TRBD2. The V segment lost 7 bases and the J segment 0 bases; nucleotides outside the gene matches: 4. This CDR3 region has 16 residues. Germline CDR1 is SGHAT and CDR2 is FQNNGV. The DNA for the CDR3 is TGTGCCAGCAACCCGGGACTAGCGGCGAACACCGGGGAGCTGTTTTTT. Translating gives CASNPGLAANTGELFF. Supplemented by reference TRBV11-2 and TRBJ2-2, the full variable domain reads EAGVAQSPRYKIIEKRQSVAFWCNPISGHATLYWYQQILGQGPKLLIQFQNNGVVDDSQLPKDRFSAERLKGVDSTLKIQPAKLEDSAVYLCASNPGLAANTGELFFGEGSRLTVL.

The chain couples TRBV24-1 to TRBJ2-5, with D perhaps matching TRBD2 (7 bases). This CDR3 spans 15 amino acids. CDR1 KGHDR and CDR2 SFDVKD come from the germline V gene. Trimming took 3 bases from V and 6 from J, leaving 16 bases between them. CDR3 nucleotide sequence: TGTGCCACCAGTGATCCCGCCGGGGGGCCGCAGACCCAGTACTTC. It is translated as CATSDPAGGPQTQYF.

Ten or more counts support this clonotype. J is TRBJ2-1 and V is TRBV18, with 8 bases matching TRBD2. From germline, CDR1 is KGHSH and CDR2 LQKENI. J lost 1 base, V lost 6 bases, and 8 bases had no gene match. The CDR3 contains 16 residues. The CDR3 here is CASSQQSGSSYNEQFF. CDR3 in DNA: TGTGCCAGCTCCCAGCAGAGCGGGAGTTCCTACAATGAGCAGTTCTTC.